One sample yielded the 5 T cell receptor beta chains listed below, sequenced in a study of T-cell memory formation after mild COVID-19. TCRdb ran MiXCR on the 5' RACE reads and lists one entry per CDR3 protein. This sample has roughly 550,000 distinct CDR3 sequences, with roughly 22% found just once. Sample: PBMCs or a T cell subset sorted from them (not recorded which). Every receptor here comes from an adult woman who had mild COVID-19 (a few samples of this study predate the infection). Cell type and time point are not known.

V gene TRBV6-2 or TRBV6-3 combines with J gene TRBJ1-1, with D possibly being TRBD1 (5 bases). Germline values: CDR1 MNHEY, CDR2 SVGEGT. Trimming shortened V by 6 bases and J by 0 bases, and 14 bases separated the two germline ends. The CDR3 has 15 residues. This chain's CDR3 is CASRDPRGMNTEAFF. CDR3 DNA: TGTGCCAGCAGAGACCCCCGGGGCATGAACACTGAAGCTTTCTTT.

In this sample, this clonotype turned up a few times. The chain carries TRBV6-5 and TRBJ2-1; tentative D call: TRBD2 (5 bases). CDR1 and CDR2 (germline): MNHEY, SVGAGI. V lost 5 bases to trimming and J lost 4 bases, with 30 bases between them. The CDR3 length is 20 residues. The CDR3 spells CASSSLPVYANDKRYNEQFF. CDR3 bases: TGTGCCAGCAGTAGCCTGCCCGTATATGCCAACGATAAGCGGTACAATGAGCAGTTCTTC.

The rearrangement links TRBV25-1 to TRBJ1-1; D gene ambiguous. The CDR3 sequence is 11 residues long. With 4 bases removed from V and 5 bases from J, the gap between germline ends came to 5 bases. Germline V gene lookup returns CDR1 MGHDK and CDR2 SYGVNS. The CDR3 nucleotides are TGTGCCAGCAGTGGGCTGACTGAAGCTTTCTTT. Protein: CASSGLTEAFF.

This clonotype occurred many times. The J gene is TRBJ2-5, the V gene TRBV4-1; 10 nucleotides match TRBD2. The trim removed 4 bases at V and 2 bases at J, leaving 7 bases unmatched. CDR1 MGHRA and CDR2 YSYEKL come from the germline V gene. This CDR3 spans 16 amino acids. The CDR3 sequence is CASSRSSGGSQETQYF. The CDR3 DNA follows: TGCGCCAGCAGCCGTTCTAGCGGGGGATCGCAAGAGACCCAGTACTTC.

The CDR3 sequence: CASTPGRGSRETQYF. CDR3 coding DNA: TGTGCCAGCACGCCCGGCAGGGGGTCGAGAGAGACCCAGTACTTC. The chain has TRBV6-1 and TRBJ2-5; 7 bases match TRBD1. This CDR3 has 15 amino acids. V shed 7 bases and J 4 bases; nucleotides not matched to a gene: 12. Germline loops: CDR1 MNHNS, CDR2 SASEGT.